The sequence of this TCR beta chain was determined in a study of control samples from healthy donors and cancer patients. Profiled with immunoSEQ multiplex PCR; TCRdb holds only in-frame clones, not every one. Here the sample spans under 200,000 clones, about 90% being singletons. This CDR3 spans 16 amino acids. Trimming removed 0 bases from V and 0 bases from J, with 11 bases in between. Germline CDR1 reads ENHRY; CDR2 reads SYGVKD. Material for sequencing was blood. The TCR comes from a woman in her thirties in good health. This chain joins TRBV10-3 and TRBJ1-2; no clear D gene. This CDR3 reads CAISESPPEANYGYTF. The DNA of the CDR3 is TGTGCCATCAGTGAGTCTCCTCCGGAAGCTAACTATGGCTACACCTTC.